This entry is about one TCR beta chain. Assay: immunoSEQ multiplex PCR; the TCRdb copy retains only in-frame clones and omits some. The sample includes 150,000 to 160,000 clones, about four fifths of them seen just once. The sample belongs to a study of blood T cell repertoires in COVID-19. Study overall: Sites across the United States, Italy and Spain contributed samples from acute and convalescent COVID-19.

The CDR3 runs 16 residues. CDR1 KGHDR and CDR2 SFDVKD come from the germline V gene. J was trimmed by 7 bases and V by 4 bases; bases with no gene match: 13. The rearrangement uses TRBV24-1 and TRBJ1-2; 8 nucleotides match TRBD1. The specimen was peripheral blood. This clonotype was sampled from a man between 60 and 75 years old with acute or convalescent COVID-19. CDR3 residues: CATSETGQGTVGGYTF. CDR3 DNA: TGTGCCACCAGTGAAACCGGACAGGGAACCGTCGGTGGCTACACCTTC.